A single sample is the source of the 32 T cell receptor beta chains below, sequenced in a study of T-cell reconstitution after alpha-beta-depleted transplantation in children. Preparation of the TCRbeta library involved a method that used unique molecular identifiers. Each CDR3 protein is one row after TCRdb ran MiXCR on the PCR reads. The sample lists 200,000 to 300,000 distinct CDR3 sequences; around 13% were seen once. The specimen comprised PBMCs from the stem cell graft donor, sampled from the stem cell graft. Receptors were obtained from a human donor who donated a stem cell graft to a child with acute lymphoblastic leukemia.

This clonotype was found a few times. V and J are TRBV4-3 and TRBJ2-1, with a tentative D call TRBD1 (7 bases). Trimming removed 4 bases at V and 5 bases at J, with 15 bases between. Germline V gene sequence: CDR1 LGHNA, CDR2 YSLEER. The CDR3 covers 15 residues. CDR3 region: CASSLRRGPNNEQFF. The CDR3 nucleotides read TGCGCCAGCAGCCTCCGGAGGGGGCCGAACAATGAGCAGTTCTTC.

This clonotype was counted many times. V and J are TRBV7-9 and TRBJ2-7; TRBD1 matches at 10 bases. With V trimmed by 3 bases and J by 6 bases, 5 bases remained unmatched. The CDR3 runs to 14 residues. The V gene's germline CDR1 is SEHNR and CDR2 FQNEAQ (reference sequence). The CDR3 DNA sequence: TGTGCCAGCAGCTTGGGGACAGGGGAGGGCGAGCAGTACTTC. Translating it yields CASSLGTGEGEQYF.

This clonotype was detected many times. The chain couples TRBV20-1 to TRBJ1-2, with a possible D match to TRBD1 (5 bases). CDR1 and CDR2 from the germline V gene are DFQATT and SNEGSKA (reference sequence). CDR3 length: 15 residues. V lost 3 bases, J lost 3 bases, and 17 bases lay in between. Here the CDR3 reads CSAREGNRGYYGYTF. The DNA for the CDR3 is TGCAGTGCTAGGGAGGGGAATAGAGGTTACTATGGCTACACCTTC.

This clonotype occurred many times. This chain joins TRBV5-6 and TRBJ1-2; D unclear. Per germline, CDR1 SGHDT and CDR2 YYEEEE. V lost 0 bases, J lost 2 bases, and 8 bases lay in between. CDR3 size: 14 residues. The CDR3 DNA reads TGTGCCAGCAGCTTGGTGCCGAGGAACTATGGCTACACCTTC. Translated, it gives CASSLVPRNYGYTF.

Many counts were recorded for this clonotype. V usage is TRBV12-3 or TRBV12-4 and J usage is TRBJ2-3; 12 bases match TRBD2. This CDR3 contains 16 residues. Germline trimming cut 5 bases from V and 6 bases from J; bases unmatched to any gene: 9. CDR3 protein: CASSPWTSGMGDTQYF. In nucleotides, the CDR3 is TGTGCCAGCAGTCCATGGACTAGCGGGATGGGGGATACGCAGTATTTT.

This clonotype has at least ten counts. This chain uses TRBV7-9 with TRBJ2-7; D possibly corresponds to TRBD2 (6 bases). CDR3 length equals 15 residues. Germline loops: CDR1 SEHNR, CDR2 FQNEAQ (reference sequence). V dropped 5 bases and J dropped 2 bases, with 16 bases sitting between them. The CDR3 DNA reads as TGTGCCAGCAGCGCGCTGGGGGGAGCGACCTACGAGCAGTACTTC. It specifies CASSALGGATYEQYF. Filled out from reference TRBV7-9 and TRBJ2-7, the complete variable domain reads DTGVSQNPRHKITKRGQNVTFRCDPISEHNRLYWYRQTLGQGPEFLTYFQNEAQLEKSRLLSDRFSAERPKGSFSTLEIQRTEQGDSAMYLCASSALGGATYEQYFGPGTRLTVT.

This clonotype showed up many times. The chain employs TRBV5-5 and TRBJ2-2; 8 bases align to TRBD2. The germline gives CDR1 SGHKS, CDR2 YYEKEE (reference sequence). Unmatched junction bases numbered 5, after V lost 4 bases and J lost 0 bases. The CDR3 is 16 amino acids. The CDR3: CASSPLAGTNTGELFF. CDR3 nucleotides: TGTGCCAGCAGCCCCTTAGCGGGGACGAACACCGGGGAGCTGTTTTTT.

This clonotype was seen ten or more times. The V and J genes are TRBV3-1 and TRBJ2-6, with D unclear. Trimming removed 1 base at V and 4 bases at J, with 8 bases between. The CDR3 length is 15 residues. Germline V CDR1 and CDR2: LGHDT, YNNKEL (reference sequence). In DNA, the CDR3 is TGTGCCAGCAGCCAAGCGTCCCCCGGGGCCAACGTCCTGACTTTC. It translates to CASSQASPGANVLTF.

To note about this clonotype: With a much larger clone just one base away, this may be a read error. The V and J genes are TRBV10-3 and TRBJ1-2; D unresolved. The germline V and J ends were trimmed by 0 bases and 5 bases, with 7 bases remaining between them. CDR3 length: 13 residues. From germline, CDR1 is ENHRY and CDR2 SYGVKD. The CDR3 region has the DNA TGTGCCATCAGTGAGTCGGCGGTTTATGGCTACACCTTC. Translation: CAISESAVYGYTF.

The sample holds many counts of this clonotype. The V gene is TRBV20-1, the J gene TRBJ1-3; maybe TRBD1 (5 bases). The germline V gene has CDR1 DFQATT and CDR2 SNEGSKA (reference sequence). The CDR3 has 15 residues. V was trimmed by 5 bases and J by 0 bases, leaving 14 bases between them. As DNA, the CDR3 is TGCAGTGCTTCCCAGGGTTCGTACTCTGGAAACACCATATATTTT. Amino acid sequence: CSASQGSYSGNTIYF.

The sample holds many counts of this clonotype. The gene calls are TRBV24-1 and TRBJ2-3; D remains unclear. Trimming stripped 7 bases from V and 0 bases from J, with 19 bases between. The CDR3 is 17 residues long. CDR1 is KGHDR, CDR2 SFDVKD, per germline. This CDR3 is CATSPGPRTSSTDTQYF. CDR3 nucleotides: TGTGCCACCAGCCCAGGCCCCCGAACTTCTAGCACAGATACGCAGTATTTT.

This clonotype was recorded a few times. The chain links TRBV10-3 to TRBJ2-5; maybe TRBD1 (5 bases). V lost 2 bases and J 2 bases, leaving 15 bases between the germline ends. Germline CDR1 reads ENHRY; CDR2 reads SYGVKD. The CDR3 contains 16 residues. CDR3 nucleotide sequence: TGTGCCATCAGTGAGGGCTTACAGGAGCTACAAGAGACCCAGTACTTC. It is translated as CAISEGLQELQETQYF.

This clonotype was detected many times. This sequence joins TRBV5-1 and TRBJ2-7; D possibly matches TRBD1 or TRBD2 (6 bases each). Trimming removed 1 base at V and 0 bases at J, with 11 bases between. Germline V CDR1 and CDR2: SGHRS, YFSETQ. There are 15 residues in the CDR3. The CDR3 region is CASSLRAGHSYEQYF. As DNA, the CDR3 is TGCGCCAGCAGCTTGAGGGCGGGACACTCCTACGAGCAGTACTTC. The full variable domain, rest sourced from reference TRBV5-1 and TRBJ2-7, is KAGVTQTPRYLIKTRGQQVTLSCSPISGHRSVSWYQQTPGQGLQFLFEYFSETQRNKGNFPGRFSGRQFSNSRSEMNVSTLELGDSALYLCASSLRAGHSYEQYFGPGTRLTVT.

At least ten counts were recorded for this clonotype. The chain links TRBV4-3 to TRBJ2-5, with TRBD1 matching 8 bases. The germline V gene has CDR1 LGHNA and CDR2 YSLEER. After removal of 0 bases from V and 7 bases from J, the junction contained 10 bases not matched to a gene. This CDR3 has 16 amino acids. CDR3 in amino acids: CASSQDRDRPKGTQYF. In nucleotides, the CDR3 is TGCGCCAGCAGCCAAGATCGGGACAGGCCGAAAGGGACCCAGTACTTC.

This clonotype was observed many times. The J gene is TRBJ1-1, the V gene TRBV27; weak D call: TRBD1 (6 bases). Deletions cut 2 bases from V and 0 bases from J, with 10 bases between. Germline V CDR1 and CDR2: MNHEY, SMNVEV (reference sequence). CDR3 length equals 15 residues. CDR3 region: CASSLRAGVNTEAFF. The CDR3 nucleotides read TGTGCCAGCAGTTTAAGGGCAGGGGTGAACACTGAAGCTTTCTTT.

The CDR3 DNA reads TGTGCCAGCAGCTACCCGGACAGATTCACTGAAGCTTTCTTT. Encoded protein: CASSYPDRFTEAFF. The gene calls are TRBV5-6 and TRBJ1-1, with D perhaps TRBD1 (6 bases). CDR1 is SGHDT and CDR2 is YYEEEE in the germline V gene. V lost 3 bases to trimming and J lost 4 bases, with 13 bases between them. The CDR3 totals 14 residues.

This clonotype was found many times. This chain connects TRBV4-1 to TRBJ2-2, with 8 positions matching TRBD1. In germline, CDR1 is MGHRA, CDR2 YSYEKL. The CDR3 covers 15 residues. V dropped 4 bases and J dropped 3; count of bases not matched to a gene: 4. This CDR3 reads CASSLPDRDTGELFF. CDR3 in DNA: TGCGCCAGCAGCCTCCCGGACAGGGACACCGGGGAGCTGTTTTTT.

The chain joins TRBV6-1 to TRBJ1-2, with D perhaps TRBD1 (5 bases). The germline CDR1 and CDR2 sequences are MNHNS and SASEGT. The CDR3 consists of 15 residues. V lost 6 bases and J 2 bases, leaving 16 bases between the germline ends. CDR3 amino acids: CASREDRDVNYGYTF. The DNA for the CDR3 is TGTGCCAGCAGGGAGGATAGGGACGTCAACTATGGCTACACCTTC.

At least ten counts were recorded for this clonotype. V is TRBV2 and J is TRBJ1-5, with 9 bases that match TRBD1. The CDR3 contains 14 residues. Germline CDR1 and CDR2: SNHLY and FYNNEI. Germline trimming cut 6 bases from V and 9 bases from J; bases unmatched to any gene: 9. The CDR3 DNA follows: TGTGCCAGCAGCGATACAGGGGGCGCGGGGCCCCAGCATTTT. Its protein product is CASSDTGGAGPQHF.

This clonotype was recorded many times. The chain has TRBV20-1 and TRBJ2-2; the D gene is possibly TRBD2 (5 bases). V was trimmed by 5 bases and J by 5 bases, leaving 15 bases between them. Per germline, CDR1 DFQATT and CDR2 SNEGSKA (reference sequence). The CDR3 consists of 14 residues. CDR3: CSAAEGSATGELFF. The CDR3 DNA is TGCAGTGCTGCGGAAGGGAGCGCAACCGGGGAGCTGTTTTTT.

This clonotype occurred many times. V gene TRBV9 combines with J gene TRBJ2-3; possible D gene TRBD2, 6 bases. Trimming cost V 4 bases and J 3 bases, with 9 bases left between them. Germline V gene lookup returns CDR1 SGDLS and CDR2 YYNGEE. CDR3 length: 13 amino acids. The CDR3 DNA is TGTGCCAGCAGCCCGGGGACTACAGATACGCAGTATTTT. This codes for CASSPGTTDTQYF.

This chain uses TRBV7-8 with TRBJ2-7, with TRBD2 identical over 8 bases. J lost 7 bases, V lost 7 bases, and 6 bases had no gene match. The CDR3 is 12 amino acids. Germline-derived CDR1 and CDR2 are SGHVS and FQNEAQ. The CDR3 protein is CASTETGGEQYF. As DNA, the CDR3 is TGTGCCAGCACCGAAACGGGAGGGGAGCAGTACTTC.

On this clonotype: This sequence may be a read error, since a much larger clone differs from it by one base. This chain uses TRBV5-1 with TRBJ2-2, with D possibly TRBD1 on 5 matching bases. CDR3 size: 16 residues. Germline values: CDR1 SGHRS, CDR2 YFSETQ. CDR3 protein: CASGLIQGQTAGELFF. The CDR3 DNA reads as TGCGCCAGCGGCTTGATTCAGGGTCAGACCGCCGGGGAGCTGTTTTTT.

In regard to this clonotype: The germline gene is not matched at one end of the junction; a read error may be the cause. The chain couples TRBV12-3 or TRBV12-4 to TRBJ2-5; 12 nucleotides line up with TRBD1. The CDR3 has 19 amino acids. The CDR3 protein is CTSSPNPGQGALWRETQYF. CDR3 coding DNA: TGTACCAGCAGTCCTAATCCGGGACAGGGGGCTTTGTGGAGGGAGACCCAGTACTTC.

This clonotype was seen repeatedly, ten times or more. This chain connects TRBV10-3 to TRBJ2-5, with TRBD2 identical over 10 bases. The V gene end was trimmed by 4 bases and the J gene end by 2 bases; junction bases not matched to a gene: 4. Germline-derived CDR1 and CDR2 are ENHRY and SYGVKD. The CDR3 spans 15 residues. The CDR3 DNA reads as TGTGCCATCAGTGCCAGGACTAGCGGACAAGAGACCCAGTACTTC. Translated: CAISARTSGQETQYF.

Ten or more counts support this clonotype. CDR3 residues: CASSEHQPQHF. CDR3 in DNA: TGTGCCAGCAGTGAGCATCAGCCCCAGCATTTT. The chain uses TRBV6-1 and TRBJ1-5; D uncertain. The germline V gene encodes CDR1 MNHNS and CDR2 SASEGT. The ends were cut back, 3 bases at V and 5 bases at J, with 2 bases in the middle. There are 11 residues in the CDR3.

Many counts were recorded for this clonotype. The chain links TRBV5-1 to TRBJ2-2, with 12 nucleotides matching TRBD1. The CDR3 spans 18 residues. Germline V gene sequence: CDR1 SGHRS, CDR2 YFSETQ. With V trimmed by 4 bases and J by 0 bases, 7 bases remained unmatched. CDR3 sequence (DNA): TGCGCCAGCAGCCGCACCGGGACAGGGGGCGCGAACACCGGGGAGCTGTTTTTT. Translation gives CASSRTGTGGANTGELFF.

This clonotype was seen ten or more times. The V and J genes are TRBV7-2 and TRBJ1-5, with 8 bases fitting TRBD1. The CDR3 is made up of 15 amino acids. Losses at the gene ends were 5 bases for V and 1 base for J; bases not matched to a gene: 4. Germline assignment: CDR1 SGHTA and CDR2 FQGNSA. This CDR3 reads CASSRDRGSNQPQHF. The CDR3 DNA follows: TGTGCCAGCAGCCGTGACAGGGGAAGCAATCAGCCCCAGCATTTT.

At least ten counts were recorded for this clonotype. This rearrangement joins TRBV6-5 to TRBJ1-3, with D unclear. Germline V gene sequence: CDR1 MNHEY, CDR2 SVGAGI. V was trimmed by 0 bases and J by 1 base, leaving 16 bases between them. This CDR3 is 18 amino acids long. The CDR3 sequence is CASSYSIRWGASGNTIYF. In DNA form, the CDR3 reads TGTGCCAGCAGTTACTCGATTAGGTGGGGTGCGTCTGGAAACACCATATATTTT.

Many counts were recorded for this clonotype. The chain recombines TRBV6-2 or TRBV6-3 with TRBJ1-2; possibly TRBD1 for D (6 bases). The V end lost 0 bases, the J end lost 9 bases, and 17 bases lay between the germline ends. The CDR3 is 15 amino acids. In germline, CDR1 is MNHEY, CDR2 SVGEGT. As DNA, the CDR3 is TGTGCCAGCAGTTACTCGAGACGCCTAAGGGACAGCTACACCTTC. This sequence encodes CASSYSRRLRDSYTF.

This clonotype was recorded a few times. The genes are TRBV7-6 and TRBJ2-7; tentatively, D is TRBD2 (5 bases). Between the trimmed V and J ends, which lost 5 bases and 3 bases, there was a span of 14 bases. The CDR3 has 14 amino acids. Germline CDR1 SGHVS, CDR2 FNYEAQ. The CDR3 DNA reads as TGTGCCAGCAGCGCCAGGACTGAGGGCTACGAGCAGTACTTC. Translation gives CASSARTEGYEQYF. The full variable domain, in which reference TRBV7-6 and TRBJ2-7 provide the parts outside the CDR3, is GAGVSQSPRYKVTKRGQDVALRCDPISGHVSLYWYRQALGQGPEFLTYFNYEAQQDKSGLPNDRFSAERPEGSISTLTIQRTEQRDSAMYRCASSARTEGYEQYFGPGTRLTVT.

This clonotype was recorded many times. The V and J genes are TRBV28 and TRBJ2-3, with D maybe TRBD1 (5 bases). CDR3 length: 14 residues. Germline loops: CDR1 MDHEN, CDR2 SYDVKM. V was trimmed by 4 bases and J by 5 bases, leaving 13 bases between them. CDR3: CASSSRQGGDTQYF. The CDR3 DNA follows: TGTGCCAGCAGTTCGAGGCAGGGCGGAGATACGCAGTATTTT.